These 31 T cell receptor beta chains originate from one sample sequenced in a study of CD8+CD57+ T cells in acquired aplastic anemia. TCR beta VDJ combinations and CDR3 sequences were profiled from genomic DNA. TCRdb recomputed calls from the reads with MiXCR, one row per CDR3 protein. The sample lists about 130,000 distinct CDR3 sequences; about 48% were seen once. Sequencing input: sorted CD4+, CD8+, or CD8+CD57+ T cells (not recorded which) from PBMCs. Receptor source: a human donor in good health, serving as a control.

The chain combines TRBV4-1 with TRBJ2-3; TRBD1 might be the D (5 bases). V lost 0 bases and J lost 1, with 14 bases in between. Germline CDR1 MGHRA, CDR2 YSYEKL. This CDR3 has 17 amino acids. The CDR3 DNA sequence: TGCGCCAGCAGCCAAGATTATGGGGCTATTGGCACAGATACGCAGTATTTT. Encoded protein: CASSQDYGAIGTDTQYF.

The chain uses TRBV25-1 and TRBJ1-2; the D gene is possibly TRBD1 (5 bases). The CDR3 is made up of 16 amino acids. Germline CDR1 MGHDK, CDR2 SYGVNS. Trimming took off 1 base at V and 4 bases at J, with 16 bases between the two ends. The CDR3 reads CASSESGVPGTYGYTF. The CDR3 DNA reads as TGTGCCAGCAGTGAATCCGGGGTCCCGGGGACCTATGGCTACACCTTC.

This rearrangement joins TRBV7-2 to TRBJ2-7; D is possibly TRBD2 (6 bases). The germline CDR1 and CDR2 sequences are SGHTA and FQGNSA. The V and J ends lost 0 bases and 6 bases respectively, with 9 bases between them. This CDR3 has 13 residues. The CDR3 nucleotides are TGTGCCAGCAGCTTAGCGTGGAGGGGCGAGCAGTACTTC. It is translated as CASSLAWRGEQYF.

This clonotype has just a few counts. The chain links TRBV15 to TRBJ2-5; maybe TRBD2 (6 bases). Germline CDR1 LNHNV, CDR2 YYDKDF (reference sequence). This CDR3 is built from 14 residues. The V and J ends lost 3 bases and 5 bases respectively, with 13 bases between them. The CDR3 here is CATSRGGVGETQYF. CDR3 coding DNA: TGTGCCACCAGCAGGGGAGGAGTTGGGGAGACCCAGTACTTC.

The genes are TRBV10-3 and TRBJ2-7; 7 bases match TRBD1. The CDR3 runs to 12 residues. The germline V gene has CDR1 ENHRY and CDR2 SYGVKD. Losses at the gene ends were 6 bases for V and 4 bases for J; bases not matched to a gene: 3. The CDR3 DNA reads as TGTGCCATCAGCCGGACAGGTTACGAGCAGTACGTC. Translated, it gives CAISRTGYEQYV.

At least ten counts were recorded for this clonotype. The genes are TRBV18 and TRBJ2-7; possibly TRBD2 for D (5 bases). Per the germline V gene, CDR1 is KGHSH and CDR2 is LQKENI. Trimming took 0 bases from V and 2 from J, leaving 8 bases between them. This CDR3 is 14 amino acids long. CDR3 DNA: TGTGCCAGCTCACCACCGTCGGGGACCTACGAGCAGTACTTC. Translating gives CASSPPSGTYEQYF.

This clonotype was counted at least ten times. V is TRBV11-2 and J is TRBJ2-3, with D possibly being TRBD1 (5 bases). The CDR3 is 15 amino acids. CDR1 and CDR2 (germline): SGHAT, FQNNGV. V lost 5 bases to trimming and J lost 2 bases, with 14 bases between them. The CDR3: CASSPQGIPTDTQYF. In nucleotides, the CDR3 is TGTGCCAGCAGCCCCCAGGGTATCCCCACAGATACGCAGTATTTT.

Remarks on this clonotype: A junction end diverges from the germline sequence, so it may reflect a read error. DNA of the CDR3: TGTGCCAGCACCCTACTAGCGGGGGGCCCCGGGGAGCTGGTTTTT. It translates to CASTLLAGGPGELVF. The chain employs TRBV12-3 or TRBV12-4 and TRBJ2-2; 12 nucleotides match TRBD2. The CDR3 contains 15 residues.

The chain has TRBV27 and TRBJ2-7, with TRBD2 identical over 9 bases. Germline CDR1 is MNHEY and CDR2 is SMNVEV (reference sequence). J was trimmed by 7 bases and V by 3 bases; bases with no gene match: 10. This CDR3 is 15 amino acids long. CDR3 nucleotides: TGTGCCAGCAGTTTCGGTAGCGGGAGTGCGAAAGAGCAGTACTTC. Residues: CASSFGSGSAKEQYF.

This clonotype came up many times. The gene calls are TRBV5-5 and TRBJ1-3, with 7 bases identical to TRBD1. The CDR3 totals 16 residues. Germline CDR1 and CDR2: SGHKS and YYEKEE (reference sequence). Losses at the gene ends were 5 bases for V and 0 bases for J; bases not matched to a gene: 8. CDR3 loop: CASSRDSFSSGNTIYF. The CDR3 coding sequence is TGTGCCAGCAGTCGGGACAGTTTTAGCTCTGGAAACACCATATATTTT.

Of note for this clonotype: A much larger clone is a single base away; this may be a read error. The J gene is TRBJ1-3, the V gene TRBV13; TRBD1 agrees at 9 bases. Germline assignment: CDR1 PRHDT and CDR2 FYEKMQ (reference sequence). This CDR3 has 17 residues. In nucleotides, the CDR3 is TGTGCCAGCAGCCAAAACGCCTATGGGACAGGGACAAACACCGTATATTTT. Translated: CASSQNAYGTGTNTVYF.

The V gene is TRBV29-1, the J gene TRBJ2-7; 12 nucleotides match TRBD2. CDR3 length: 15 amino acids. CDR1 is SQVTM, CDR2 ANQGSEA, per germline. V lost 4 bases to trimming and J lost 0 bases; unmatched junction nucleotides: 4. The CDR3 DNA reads TGCAGCGTTGCTCTAGCGGGAGGGAGCTCCTACGAGCAGTACGTC. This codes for CSVALAGGSSYEQYV.

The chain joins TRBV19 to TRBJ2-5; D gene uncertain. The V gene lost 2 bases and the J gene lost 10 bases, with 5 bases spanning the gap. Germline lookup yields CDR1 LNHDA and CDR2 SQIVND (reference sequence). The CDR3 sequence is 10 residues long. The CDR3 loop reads CASSILIQYF. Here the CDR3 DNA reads TGTGCCAGTAGTATATTGATCCAGTACTTC.

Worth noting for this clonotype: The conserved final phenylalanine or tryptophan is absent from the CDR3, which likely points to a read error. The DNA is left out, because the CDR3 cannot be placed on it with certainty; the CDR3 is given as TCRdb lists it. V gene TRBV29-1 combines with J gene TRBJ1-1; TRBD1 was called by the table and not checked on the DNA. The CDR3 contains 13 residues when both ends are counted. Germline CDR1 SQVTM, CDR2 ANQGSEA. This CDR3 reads CSVEGTLNTEASL.

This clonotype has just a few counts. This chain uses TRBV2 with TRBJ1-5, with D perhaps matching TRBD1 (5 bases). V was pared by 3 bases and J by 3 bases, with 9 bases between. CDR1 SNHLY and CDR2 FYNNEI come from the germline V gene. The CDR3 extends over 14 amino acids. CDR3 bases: TGTGCCAGCAGTGATGACAGCTACAATCAGCCCCAGCATTTT. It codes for CASSDDSYNQPQHF.

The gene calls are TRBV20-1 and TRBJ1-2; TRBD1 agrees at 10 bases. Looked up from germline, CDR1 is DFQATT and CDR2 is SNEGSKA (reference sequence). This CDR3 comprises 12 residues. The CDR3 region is CSLGQGDAGYTF. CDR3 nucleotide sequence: TGCAGCCTTGGACAGGGGGATGCCGGCTACACCTTC.

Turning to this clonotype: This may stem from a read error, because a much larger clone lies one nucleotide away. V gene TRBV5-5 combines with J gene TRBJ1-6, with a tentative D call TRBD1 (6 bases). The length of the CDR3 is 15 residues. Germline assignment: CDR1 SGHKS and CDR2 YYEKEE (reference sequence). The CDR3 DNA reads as TGTGCCGGCAGCTTGCGGGCAGGGGATGTTTCACCCCTCCACTTT. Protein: CAGSLRAGDVSPLHF. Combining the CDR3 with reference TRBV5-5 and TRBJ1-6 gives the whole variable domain DAGVTQSPTHLIKTRGQQVTLRCSPISGHKSVSWYQQVLGQGPQFIFQYYEKEERGRGNFPDRFSARQFPNYSSELNVNALLLGDSALYLCAGSLRAGDVSPLHFGNGTRLTVT.

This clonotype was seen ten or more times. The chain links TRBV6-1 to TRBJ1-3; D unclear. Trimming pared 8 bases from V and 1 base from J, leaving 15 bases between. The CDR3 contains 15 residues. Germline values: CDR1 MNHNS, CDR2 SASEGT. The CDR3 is CASWRAQSSGNTIYF. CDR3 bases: TGTGCCAGCTGGAGGGCACAATCGTCTGGAAACACCATATATTTT.

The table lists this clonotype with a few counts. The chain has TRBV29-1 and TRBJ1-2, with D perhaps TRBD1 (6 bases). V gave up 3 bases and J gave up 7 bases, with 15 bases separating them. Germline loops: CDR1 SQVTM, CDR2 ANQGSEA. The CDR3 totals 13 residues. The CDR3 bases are TGCAGCGTTGAGAGGACAGAAAGCACTGGCTACACCTTC. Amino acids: CSVERTESTGYTF.

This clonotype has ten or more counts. The CDR3 bases are TGTGCCACCAGCAGATCGGGCCTCAATTCACCCCTCCACTTT. This translates into CATSRSGLNSPLHF. The rearrangement uses TRBV15 and TRBJ1-6; no firm D call. This CDR3 region has 14 residues. The V gene lost 2 bases and the J gene lost 7 bases, with 9 bases spanning the gap. The germline gives CDR1 LNHNV, CDR2 YYDKDF (reference sequence).

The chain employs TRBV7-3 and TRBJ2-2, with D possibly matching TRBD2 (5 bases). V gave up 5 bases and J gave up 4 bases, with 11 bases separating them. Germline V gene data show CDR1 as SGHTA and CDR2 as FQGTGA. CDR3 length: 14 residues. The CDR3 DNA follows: TGTGCCAGCAGCCCTACCGGGGTCACCGGGGAGCTGTTTTTT. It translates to CASSPTGVTGELFF.

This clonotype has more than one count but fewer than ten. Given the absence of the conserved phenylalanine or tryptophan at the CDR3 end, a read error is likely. The CDR3 bases are TGTGCCAGCAGCTTTTCGTGGGGGAAGGCAGGGTGGCAGAACACCGAAGCTTTCTCT. It yields the protein CASSFSWGKAGWQNTEAFS. This chain uses TRBV11-1 with TRBJ1-1, with D perhaps matching TRBD1 (5 bases). The CDR3 has 19 residues. Per germline, CDR1 SGHAT and CDR2 FQDESV (reference sequence).

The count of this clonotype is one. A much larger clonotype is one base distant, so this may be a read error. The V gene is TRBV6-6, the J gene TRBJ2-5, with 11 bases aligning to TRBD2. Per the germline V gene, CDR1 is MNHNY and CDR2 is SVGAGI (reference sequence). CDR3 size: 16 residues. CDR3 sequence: CASSYTSGGPQEAQYF. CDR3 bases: TGTGCCAGCAGTTACACTAGCGGGGGTCCCCAAGAGGCCCAGTACTTC.

CDR3 residues: CSASVGTANYGYTF. CDR3 nucleotide sequence: TGCAGTGCTTCCGTTGGGACGGCTAACTATGGCTACACCTTC. V gene TRBV20-1 combines with J gene TRBJ1-2, with a possible D match to TRBD1 (5 bases). V was trimmed by 5 bases and J by 0 bases, leaving 13 bases between them. This CDR3 spans 14 amino acids. Germline V gene data show CDR1 as DFQATT and CDR2 as SNEGSKA (reference sequence).

DNA for the CDR3: TGTGCCACCAGTGATGCTAGCGGGGGAGAGCAGTTCTTC. It translates to CATSDASGGEQFF. The chain recombines TRBV24-1 with TRBJ2-1; TRBD2 matches at 10 bases. Germline CDR1 and CDR2: KGHDR and SFDVKD. The CDR3 runs 13 residues. V lost 3 bases to trimming and J lost 10 bases; unmatched junction nucleotides: 2.

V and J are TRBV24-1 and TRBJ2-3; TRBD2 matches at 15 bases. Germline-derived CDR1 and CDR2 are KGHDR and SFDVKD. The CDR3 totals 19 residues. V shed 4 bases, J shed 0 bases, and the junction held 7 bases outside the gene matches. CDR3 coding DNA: TGTGCCACCAGTGAAAGGGGACTAGCGGGGGGTACTAGCACAGATACGCAGTATTTT. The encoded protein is CATSERGLAGGTSTDTQYF.

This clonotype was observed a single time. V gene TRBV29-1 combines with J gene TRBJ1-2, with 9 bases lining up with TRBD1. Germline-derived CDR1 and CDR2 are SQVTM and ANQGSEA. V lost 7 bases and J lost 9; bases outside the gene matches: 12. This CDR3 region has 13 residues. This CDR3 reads CSAVRQGEYSYTF. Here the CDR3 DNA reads TGCAGCGCAGTCCGACAGGGGGAATACAGCTACACCTTC.

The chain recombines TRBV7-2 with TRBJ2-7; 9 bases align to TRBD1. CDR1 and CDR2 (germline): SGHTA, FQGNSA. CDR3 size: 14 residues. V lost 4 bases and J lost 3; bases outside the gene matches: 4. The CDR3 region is CASSSRTGDYEQYF. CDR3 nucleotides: TGTGCCAGCAGCTCAAGGACAGGGGACTACGAGCAGTACTTC.

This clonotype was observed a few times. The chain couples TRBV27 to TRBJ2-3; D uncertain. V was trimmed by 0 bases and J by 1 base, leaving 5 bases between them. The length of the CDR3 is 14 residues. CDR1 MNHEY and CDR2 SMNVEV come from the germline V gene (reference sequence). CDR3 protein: CASSLSAGTDTQYF. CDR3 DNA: TGTGCCAGCAGTTTATCGGCCGGCACAGATACGCAGTATTTT.

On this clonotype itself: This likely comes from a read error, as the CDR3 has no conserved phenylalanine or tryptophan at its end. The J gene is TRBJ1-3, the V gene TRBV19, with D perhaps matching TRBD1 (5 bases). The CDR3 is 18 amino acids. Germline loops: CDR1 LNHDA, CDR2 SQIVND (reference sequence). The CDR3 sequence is CGSSRSQGAITSGNTIYL. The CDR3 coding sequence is TGTGGCAGTAGTCGATCTCAGGGTGCCATTACCTCTGGAAACACCATATATCTT.

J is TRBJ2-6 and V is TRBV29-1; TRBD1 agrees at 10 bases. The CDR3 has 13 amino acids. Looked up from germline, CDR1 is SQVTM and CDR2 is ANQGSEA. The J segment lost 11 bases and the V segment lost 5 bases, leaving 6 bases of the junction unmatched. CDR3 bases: TGCAGCGTTCGGACAGGGGGGTTCTACGTCCTGACTTTC. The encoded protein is CSVRTGGFYVLTF. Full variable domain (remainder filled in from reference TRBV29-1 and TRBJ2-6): SAVISQKPSRDICQRGTSLTIQCQVDSQVTMMFWYRQQPGQSLTLIATANQGSEATYESGFVIDKFPISRPNLTFSTLTVSNMSPEDSSIYLCSVRTGGFYVLTFGAGSRLTVL.